These 20 T cell receptor beta chains were sequenced from one sample in a study of shared clonotypes between healthy human individuals. Clones were sequenced by immunoSEQ multiplex PCR, and TCRdb holds only the in-frame ones, with some missing. Here the sample spans about 490,000 clones, 79% being singletons. The sample taken for sequencing was PBMCs. The receptors stem from a woman between 40 and 50 years old in good health. Some clones in this sample may be carry-over from other donors' samples.

The chain couples TRBV4-2 to TRBJ2-7, with 7 bases aligning to TRBD2. The CDR3 covers 16 residues. V shed 0 bases, J shed 7 bases, and the junction held 12 bases outside the gene matches. CDR1 LGHNA and CDR2 YNFKEQ come from the germline V gene. Here the CDR3 DNA reads TGTGCCAGCAGCCAAGAGTGGGCTAGCGGACGGGGTGAGCAGTACTTC. Translating it yields CASSQEWASGRGEQYF.

The rearrangement joins TRBV4-2 to TRBJ2-1; 10 nucleotides match TRBD2. The germline gives CDR1 LGHNA, CDR2 YNFKEQ. V was pared by 1 base and J by 7 bases, with 10 bases of the junction left unmatched. The CDR3 has 17 residues. This chain's CDR3 is CASSQASGLAGVNEQFF. The DNA of the CDR3 is TGTGCCAGCAGCCAAGCTTCGGGGCTAGCGGGAGTGAATGAGCAGTTCTTC.

J is TRBJ1-2 and V is TRBV9; 7 bases are shared with TRBD1. V lost 4 bases, J lost 5 bases, and 8 bases stayed unmatched. The CDR3 is 14 residues long. Germline V gene data show CDR1 as SGDLS and CDR2 as YYNGEE. The CDR3 spells CASSLAGTAYGYTF. The CDR3 DNA follows: TGTGCCAGCAGCCTAGCCGGGACAGCTTATGGCTACACCTTC.

CDR3 DNA sequence: TGTGCCAGCAGCTTAGCTCGCGCAGATACGCAGTATTTT. Translating it yields CASSLARADTQYF. The genes are TRBV7-7 and TRBJ2-3; D not resolved. Germline V gene sequence: CDR1 SSHAT, CDR2 FNYEAQ (reference sequence). The CDR3 is 13 amino acids. The V and J ends lost 0 bases and 4 bases respectively, with 5 bases between them.

There are a few counts of this clone. This sequence joins TRBV30 and TRBJ2-5; no reliable D call. V was shortened by 3 bases and J by 2 bases, with 10 bases between the two germline ends. The V gene's germline CDR1 is GTSNPN and CDR2 SVGIG (reference sequence). CDR3 length: 13 amino acids. For the CDR3, the DNA is TGTGCCTGGAGAAGGAGTAGTCAAGAGACCCAGTACTTC. Translation: CAWRRSSQETQYF.

The V gene is TRBV28, the J gene TRBJ1-6; D unresolved. Per the germline V gene, CDR1 is MDHEN and CDR2 is SYDVKM. The V end was cut by 7 bases, the J end by 4 bases, with 5 bases between. The CDR3 length is 12 residues. CDR3 nucleotide sequence: TGTGCCAGCATCGGATATAATTCACCCCTCCACTTT. It translates to CASIGYNSPLHF.

The rearrangement uses TRBV28 and TRBJ2-7; the D is unclear. The CDR3 has 10 residues. Germline-derived CDR1 and CDR2 are MDHEN and SYDVKM. Trimming pared 5 bases from V and 5 bases from J, leaving 4 bases between. The CDR3: CASSDNEQYF. As DNA, the CDR3 is TGTGCCAGCAGTGATAACGAGCAGTACTTC.

This clone was counted many times. V usage is TRBV19 and J usage is TRBJ1-1, with a tentative D call TRBD1 (5 bases). The CDR3 contains 15 residues. Germline assignment: CDR1 LNHDA and CDR2 SQIVND (reference sequence). V was pared by 6 bases and J by 1 base, with 15 bases between. The CDR3 loop is CASRNPGGTNTEAFF. The CDR3 region has the DNA TGTGCCAGTAGAAACCCGGGAGGGACGAACACTGAAGCTTTCTTT.

This clone has a single count. The J gene is TRBJ2-2, the V gene TRBV7-9; D is possibly TRBD1 (5 bases). Trimming left V 2 bases short and J 6 bases short, with 10 bases between. CDR3 length equals 14 residues. Germline assignment: CDR1 SEHNR and CDR2 FQNEAQ (reference sequence). The CDR3, as DNA: TGTGCCAGCAGCTTAAGGGGCTGGGCCGGGGAGCTGTTTTTT. This encodes CASSLRGWAGELFF.

The J gene is TRBJ2-7, the V gene TRBV7-9; D perhaps matches TRBD2 (6 bases). The CDR3 sequence is 14 residues long. The V end lost 5 bases, the J end lost 2 bases, and 13 bases lay between the germline ends. Germline lookup yields CDR1 SEHNR and CDR2 FQNEAQ (reference sequence). In DNA, the CDR3 is TGTGCCAGCAGCACGCCCGGCGGGGCCTACGAGCAGTACTTC. Its translation: CASSTPGGAYEQYF. Full variable domain (outside the CDR3, taken from reference TRBV7-9 and TRBJ2-7): DTGVSQNPRHKITKRGQNVTFRCDPISEHNRLYWYRQTLGQGPEFLTYFQNEAQLEKSRLLSDRFSAERPKGSFSTLEIQRTEQGDSAMYLCASSTPGGAYEQYFGPGTRLTVT.

The genes are TRBV19 and TRBJ2-7; tentatively, D is TRBD1 (5 bases). V lost 7 bases, J lost 5 bases, and 21 bases lay in between. The CDR3 runs to 15 residues. The germline V gene encodes CDR1 LNHDA and CDR2 SQIVND (reference sequence). As DNA, the CDR3 is TGTGCCAGTACCCGAGTCGCGGCAGGGCGACACGAGCAGTACTTC. Its translation is CASTRVAAGRHEQYF.

The chain has TRBV10-3 and TRBJ2-7; D call uncertain. From germline, CDR1 is ENHRY and CDR2 SYGVKD. V lost 8 bases and J 6 bases, leaving 20 bases between the germline ends. CDR3 length: 14 amino acids. The CDR3, as DNA: TGTGCCATCGGCAACACATCGGTCGGTGGCGAGCAGTACTTC. This encodes CAIGNTSVGGEQYF.

The chain has TRBV28 and TRBJ2-2; D may match TRBD1 or TRBD2 (6 bases each). The germline CDR1 and CDR2 sequences are MDHEN and SYDVKM. V was cut by 3 bases and J by 7 bases, with 12 bases left in between. The CDR3 has 14 residues. For the CDR3, the DNA is TGTGCCAGCAGTTTTAACAGGGAGGTCGGGGAGCTGTTTTTT. It specifies CASSFNREVGELFF. The full variable domain, its missing parts supplied by reference TRBV28 and TRBJ2-2, is DVKVTQSSRYLVKRTGEKVFLECVQDMDHENMFWYRQDPGLGLRLIYFSYDVKMKEKGDIPEGYSVSREKKERFSLILESASTNQTSMYLCASSFNREVGELFFGEGSRLTVL.

The sample holds many counts of this clone. Additional DNA sequences in this sample encode the identical CDR3. This chain links TRBV19 with TRBJ2-7; 10 nucleotides line up with TRBD2. The trim removed 4 bases at V and 4 bases at J, leaving 4 bases unmatched. This CDR3 comprises 14 residues. CDR1 is LNHDA and CDR2 is SQIVND in the germline V gene (reference sequence). CDR3 region: CASSTPGLAYEQYF. In DNA, the CDR3 is TGTGCCAGTAGTACCCCGGGACTAGCGTACGAGCAGTACTTC.

The rearrangement joins TRBV5-1 to TRBJ2-3, with a weak D call TRBD2 (6 bases). The CDR3 covers 14 residues. Trimming stripped 3 bases from V and 1 base from J, with 9 bases between. Germline V CDR1 and CDR2: SGHRS, YFSETQ. This CDR3 reads CASSWASGTDTQYF. The CDR3 region has the DNA TGCGCCAGCAGCTGGGCTAGCGGCACAGATACGCAGTATTTT. Based on the CDR3 plus reference TRBV5-1 and TRBJ2-3, the full variable domain is KAGVTQTPRYLIKTRGQQVTLSCSPISGHRSVSWYQQTPGQGLQFLFEYFSETQRNKGNFPGRFSGRQFSNSRSEMNVSTLELGDSALYLCASSWASGTDTQYFGPGTRLTVL.

The chain carries TRBV7-2 and TRBJ1-3; D is unresolved. CDR3 size: 15 residues. Germline values: CDR1 SGHTA, CDR2 FQGNSA. V gave up 3 bases and J gave up 3 bases, with 12 bases separating them. The DNA of the CDR3 is TGTGCCAGCAGCTTGGCAGGTTTATTTGGAAACACCATATATTTT. It encodes CASSLAGLFGNTIYF. The full variable domain, completed using reference TRBV7-2 and TRBJ1-3, is GAGVSQSPSNKVTEKGKDVELRCDPISGHTALYWYRQSLGQGLEFLIYFQGNSAPDKSGLPSDRFSAERTGGSVSTLTIQRTQQEDSAVYLCASSLAGLFGNTIYFGEGSWLTVV.

The chain recombines TRBV2 with TRBJ2-1; 7 nucleotides line up with TRBD2. Germline values: CDR1 SNHLY, CDR2 FYNNEI. V trimming: 0 bases; J trimming: 4 bases; junction bases outside the gene matches: 3. The CDR3 loop spans 15 amino acids. In nucleotides, the CDR3 is TGTGCCAGCAGTGAAGCGGGAGGGCCGTACAATGAGCAGTTCTTC. This translates into CASSEAGGPYNEQFF.

This clone was counted a few times. The chain combines TRBV27 with TRBJ1-5; the D is unclear. The CDR3 has 15 amino acids. Germline CDR1 and CDR2: MNHEY and SMNVEV (reference sequence). Trimming stripped 5 bases from V and 3 bases from J, with 14 bases between. CDR3 region: CASSVSDGNNQPQHF. The CDR3 DNA follows: TGTGCCAGCAGTGTCTCGGACGGGAACAATCAGCCCCAGCATTTT.

This sequence joins TRBV9 and TRBJ2-2, with D tentatively TRBD2 (6 bases). V dropped 3 bases and J dropped 0 bases, with 12 bases sitting between them. This CDR3 has 16 residues. Germline values: CDR1 SGDLS, CDR2 YYNGEE. The CDR3 spells CASSERLDPNTGELFF. The CDR3 DNA reads TGTGCCAGCAGCGAGCGACTAGACCCGAACACCGGGGAGCTGTTTTTT.

The V gene is TRBV9, the J gene TRBJ2-7, with 8 bases lining up with TRBD1. The CDR3 is 15 residues long. The ends lost 1 base at V and 6 bases at J; junction bases unmatched: 9. Germline CDR1 SGDLS, CDR2 YYNGEE. The CDR3 loop is CASSVSGQGSAEQYF. As DNA, the CDR3 is TGTGCCAGCAGCGTATCTGGACAGGGCTCCGCCGAGCAGTACTTC.